This TCR beta chain is from a study of cytomegalovirus exposure and HLA in healthy donors listed by TCRdb under 2017. At the level of the whole study: An earlier analysis of 587 of the donors reported 276 Gb of sequence data and 95 million to 140 million unique TCR beta sequences obtained from some 200 million T cells. Roughly 320 gigabases of sequencing data and around 80 million unique TCR sequences made up an early release that covered over 550 HLA-typed donors. Of the approximately 400 genotyped donors, approximately 81% were placed in the genetic ancestry cluster associated with self-reported Caucasian donors. The study was designed to test whether signatures of past pathogen exposure could be identified by cataloging public T cell receptors. The study used immunosequencing to profile the T cell repertoires of approximately 690 subjects and linked those repertoires to cytomegalovirus serostatus. A separate validation cohort of roughly 110 different subjects was used in addition to the 666-subject first cohort. High-throughput TCR immunosequencing, statistical association of individual TCRs with disease status, and machine learning were combined to predict cytomegalovirus infection status. In a later analysis, previously published TCR beta repertoires from some 640 donors were re-analyzed and high-resolution HLA genotyping was added so that TCR occurrence patterns could be studied. In the later analysis, no new phenotypic data were used to find candidate immune exposures; instead, reliance was placed on TCR beta sequences and their occurrence across donors. An earlier analysis of several hundred of the donors used high-throughput TCR beta sequencing to judge whether each TCR beta V gene segment behaved as functional or pseudogenic. Donor age, sex, ethnicity and CMV serostatus were compiled alongside the repertoire data. In a later genetic analysis, genome-wide SNP genotypes for about three fifths of the roughly 670 donors were used, and that subset was treated as a discovery cohort. All discovery cohort repertoires had been generated on a single sequencing platform. Class I and class II HLA loci were covered by the typing at four-digit resolution. The number of donors typed differed by locus, with about 629-640 for A, B, C, DRB1 and DQB1, roughly 520 for DQA1, over 600 for DPA1, and approximately 470 for DPB1. Because of strong linkage in the cohort, roughly five DR-DQ haplotypes were treated as single units for association and clustering. Among 350 to 400 genotyped donors of the cohort, an average of approximately 240,000 unique TCR beta nucleotide sequences were sequenced per donor, roughly 18% of them non-productive. The paper's findings and limits, for the study overall: Immune exposure information for the cohort was limited to CMV serostatus. Across donors, most TCR sequences were observed very rarely, whereas some public TCRs were present in many individuals. A cluster of highly shared sequence variants was judged likely to represent a technical artifact of the sequencing pipeline. Sequencing depth was assumed to be roughly uniform across donors in the presence/absence analyses, though that assumption may not hold. Correlated functional status among segregating V segments might be attributable to linkage disequilibrium, but an unknown experimental factor could not be ruled out. A later analysis found that TCR association rates varied across HLA loci, with DRB1 alleles showing the most associated TCRs and HLA-C alleles the fewest. A few of the identified cytomegalovirus-associated TCR beta chains were confirmed in vitro to be specific for cytomegalovirus antigens. A further reported finding was that TCR beta sequences accurately predicted the HLA-A and HLA-B alleles for most subjects in the first cohort. At a false discovery rate of 0.05, a later analysis linked under 20,000 TCR beta sequences to specific HLA alleles. In a later analysis, most CMV-associated TCR beta chains were found to appear HLA-restricted, with HLA associations seemingly driven largely by CMV exposure. According to a later analysis, parvovirus B19, influenza, CMV and Epstein-Barr virus appeared linked to several top co-occurrence clusters. An earlier analysis of 450 to 750 of the donors showed that most TCR beta V segments appeared in productive rearrangements either about 87% or about 30% of the time, which broadly matched IMGT annotations. An association between a missense DCLRE1C variant and V-gene and J-gene trimming of TCR beta chains was found in a later genetic analysis and replicated in an independent cohort. The study gave a list of around 170 TCR beta chains associated with cytomegalovirus. The authors suggested that the approach could potentially be extended to other disease states and immunological phenotypes. Because counts were too low, 15 or so rarely observed V segments, including chromosome 9 orphons, were excluded from the earlier analysis of 587 of the donors. HLA typing was unavailable for some donors at each locus, so association tests used only the typed subset. Compared with the approximately 600-donor mean, donors in an Asian-associated ancestry cluster had fewer N-insertions in productive TCRs, according to a later genetic analysis. In this cohort, only TCR beta chains were sequenced, and detectable features were limited by the absence of alpha or paired-chain data. Cytomegalovirus status was reported to be diagnosed by the classifier with high specificity and sensitivity in both the original and validation cohorts. Some IMGT-functional V segments, including TRBV6-2 and TRBV6-3, could not be told apart with the 87-base-pair reads, so those segments were excluded. Compared with equally common non-associated chains, HLA-associated TCR beta chains in a later analysis were more clonally expanded and had lower generation probabilities. Strong co-occurrence of HLA alleles, especially DR and DQ, made assigning TCR associations to individual alleles difficult.

In total, about 650 healthy bone marrow donors made up the cohort. At the time of sampling, every cohort member was nominally healthy, though immune exposures that went unrecorded were likely present. The donor tested CMV seronegative, placing the donor among the 350 or so seronegative members of the cohort. Every donor gave a peripheral blood sample, and the peripheral blood mononuclear cells from that sample were used for TCR beta sequencing. The Qiagen DNeasy Blood Extraction Kit was used to extract genomic DNA from the blood cell samples. About this clone: Its binding antigen is unknown.

Library generation was performed with the immunoSEQ multiplex PCR assay. A mixture of 60 forward primers for TCR Vbeta segments and 13 reverse primers for TCR Jbeta segments was used in the multiplex PCR. The CDR3 region of rearranged TCR beta genes was amplified from genomic DNA with a multiplex PCR assay. Amplified TCR beta libraries were sequenced as 87-base-pair reads on the Illumina HiSeq System. The paper's data handling went like this. In a later analysis, roughly 80 million unique TCR beta chains were counted across the approximately 620 repertoires, and roughly 11 million of these chains were shared by at least two donors. A nearest-neighbor algorithm error-corrected the raw reads and collapsed the reads into unique sequences, merging closely related sequences to remove PCR and sequencing errors. CDR3 sequences were aligned to IMGT reference sequences to assign V, D and J gene segments. For a sequence to be retained, a match of at least six nucleotides to both a V gene segment and a J gene segment was required. Rearrangements were called productive when the CDR3 lacked stop codons and stayed in frame with V and J; all others were non-productive. Following IMGT convention, CDR3 was defined as the stretch from the second conserved V-encoded cysteine up to the conserved J-encoded phenylalanine. The earlier analysis of approximately 500 of the donors excluded sequences that lacked an unambiguous match to a single V gene segment. In an earlier analysis of approximately 610 of the donors, V segments were called functional above 56.7% productive rearrangements and were called segregating when the between-donor standard deviation exceeded 5%. To diagnose cytomegalovirus status from the catalog of TCR beta chain sequences, a statistical classification framework was built. A later analysis assigned V and J genes by comparing TCR nucleotide sequences with IMGT/GENE-DB human TR gene sequences. A later analysis assigned CDR3 sequences and most-parsimonious VDJ recombination scenarios with the TCRdist pipeline. In a later analysis, every TCR beta chain was defined by the combination of its CDR3 amino acid sequence and its V-gene family, and reads without a unique V-gene family were dropped. To address suspected cross-contamination and a sequencing artifact, a later analysis removed 450 to 700 highly shared, low-generation-probability nucleotide sequences. In a later analysis, a clonal expansion index for each public chain was calculated from normalized within-repertoire ranks of inferred template counts. Generation probabilities in a later analysis came from a VDJ recombination model fitted to out-of-frame rearrangements, and those results were checked against IGoR. A later analysis scored TCR-TCR, TCR-HLA and TCR-CMV co-occurrence with hypergeometric tests, applying a repertoire-size bias correction to TCR pairs. In a later analysis, false discovery rates were estimated by permuting HLA or CMV assignments 20 times. A later analysis grouped co-occurring TCRs with DBSCAN, adding TCRdist sequence similarity when clustering within HLA-allele-positive subsets. Co-occurrence clustering excluded repertoires with fewer than 30,000 or more than 120,000 public chains, plus five with anomalous nucleotide sharing. Not all clones reach the TCRdb copy of this immuneACCESS table, which keeps in-frame sequences only. Checked studies attribute under half of the gap to unresolved V genes and leave the rest unexplained. Clone size and V and J calls were adopted from that table, with D and trimming inferred from the DNA. The sample's table lists a count of 130,000 or so clones. About 2.2% of the sample is in the top ten clones.

Taken from cysteine to phenylalanine, the CDR3 has 16 residues. The entry retains the CDR3 DNA only, 48 bases that are in frame from base 1. CDR1 and CDR2 are drawn from the germline V gene: LGHNA, YSLEER. V sheds 0 bases and J sheds 0 bases, leaving 9 bases between their ends. The chain is made from TRBV4-3 and TRBJ1-3; no confident D gene assignment can be made. The sequenced sample consisted of PBMCs. The receptor's source is a woman aged 18-30 years in good health and CMV-seronegative. In nucleotide form, the sequence is TGCGCCAGCAGCCAAGAACGCGGGGACTCTGGAAACACCATATATTTT. Its translation reads: CASSQERGDSGNTIYF.